This T cell receptor (beta chain) was found in a study of cytomegalovirus exposure and HLA in healthy donors. Per germline, CDR1 MNHNS and CDR2 SASEGT. V dropped 1 base and J dropped 6 bases, with 12 bases sitting between them. CDR3 size: 15 residues. Primers included in the PCR were 60 Vbeta and 13 Jbeta primers. The protocol was immunoSEQ multiplex PCR, while the TCRdb copy is restricted to in-frame clones and leaves out a portion. The table shows approximately 130,000 clones, with approximately 89% occurring only once. The sample comprised PBMCs. The clonotype comes from a woman aged 25 to 45 in good health and CMV-seropositive. The chain joins TRBV6-1 to TRBJ2-2; D is possibly TRBD1 (5 bases). The CDR3 reads CASSEGADTAGELFF. CDR3 DNA sequence: TGTGCCAGCAGTGAAGGGGCGGACACCGCCGGGGAGCTGTTTTTT.